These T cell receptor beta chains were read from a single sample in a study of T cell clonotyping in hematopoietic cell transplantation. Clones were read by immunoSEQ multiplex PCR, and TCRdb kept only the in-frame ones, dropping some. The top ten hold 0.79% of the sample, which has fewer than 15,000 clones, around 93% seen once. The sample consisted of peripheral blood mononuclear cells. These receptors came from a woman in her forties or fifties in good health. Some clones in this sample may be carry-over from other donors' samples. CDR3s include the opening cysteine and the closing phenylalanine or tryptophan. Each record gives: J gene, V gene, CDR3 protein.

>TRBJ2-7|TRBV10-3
CAISEWQENYEQYF
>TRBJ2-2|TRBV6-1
CASFPGIANTGELFF
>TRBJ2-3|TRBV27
CASSPQGTITDTQYF
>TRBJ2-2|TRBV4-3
CASSQDILREFGELFF
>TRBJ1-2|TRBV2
CASSAAGYYGYTF
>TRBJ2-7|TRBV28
CASSKFTGSYEQYF
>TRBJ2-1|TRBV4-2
CASSQDGTSWNEQFF
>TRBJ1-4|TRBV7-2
CASSFTLGEKLFF
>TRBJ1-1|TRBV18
CASSPGGGYTEAFF
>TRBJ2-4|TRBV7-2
CASSFGATRGKNIQYF
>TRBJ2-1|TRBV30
CAWSRQGWVQFF
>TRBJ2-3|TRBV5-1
CASTPEGSTDTQYF
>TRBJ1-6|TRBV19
CASSIAPYNSPLHF
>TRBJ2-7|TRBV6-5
CASSYDSIDSYEQYF
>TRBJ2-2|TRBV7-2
CAFRLAGWTGELFF
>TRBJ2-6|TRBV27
CASKRRHPPSGANVLTF
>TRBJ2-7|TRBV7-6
CASSLQTNYEQYF
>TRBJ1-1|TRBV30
CAWEGPNTEAFF
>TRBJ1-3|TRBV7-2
CASSLAQAGIGNTIYF
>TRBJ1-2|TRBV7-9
CASSFFAGGAPGGYTF
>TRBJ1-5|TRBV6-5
CASSYSPDQPQHF
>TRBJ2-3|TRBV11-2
CASSLGWRGTDTQYF
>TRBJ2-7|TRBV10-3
CAISGTGQGSHEQYF
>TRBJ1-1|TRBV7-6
CASSFDGNTEAFF
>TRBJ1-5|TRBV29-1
CSAGHINQPQHF
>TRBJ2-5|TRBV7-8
CASSLPWKETQYF
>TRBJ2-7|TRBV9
CASSAYGGLGGEQYF
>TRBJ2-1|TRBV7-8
CASSLAGLGHRSYNEQFF
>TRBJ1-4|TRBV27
CASGPEKLFF
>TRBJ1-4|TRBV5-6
CASSLEGLRNEKLFF
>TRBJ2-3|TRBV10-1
CASSDWQAKTDTQYF
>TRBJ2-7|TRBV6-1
CASSIQGYEQYF
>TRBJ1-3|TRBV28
CASSPQGSRNTIYF
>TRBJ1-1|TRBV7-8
CASSLFGGRGTEAFF
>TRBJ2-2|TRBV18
CASSPHQIGRSTNTGELFF
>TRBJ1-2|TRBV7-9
CASSHTGGQGRLGYTF